The 5 T cell receptor beta chains given below trace back to one sample, sequenced in a study of CD8 T cells in ankylosing spondylitis. TCRdb reprocessed the 5' RACE reads via MiXCR and lists one record per CDR3 protein. Of 350,000 or so distinct CDR3 sequences listed, approximately 10% were seen once; the top ten hold about a tenth. The specimen was blood, either unsorted or a sorted T cell fraction (not recorded which). The receptors stem from a female donor with ankylosing spondylitis or in good health (not recorded which).

This clonotype was found many times. The chain links TRBV20-1 to TRBJ2-5; 7 positions agree with TRBD2. V dropped 4 bases and J dropped 5; count of bases not matched to a gene: 10. This CDR3 has 14 residues. From germline, CDR1 is DFQATT and CDR2 SNEGSKA (reference sequence). The CDR3 protein is CSATSLATRETQYF. Written as DNA, the CDR3 is TGCAGTGCTACCTCACTAGCGACTCGGGAGACCCAGTACTTC.

This clonotype was counted at least ten times. The chain carries TRBV20-1 and TRBJ2-1; D is perhaps TRBD2 (6 bases). Germline loops: CDR1 DFQATT, CDR2 SNEGSKA (reference sequence). The V gene lost 4 bases and the J gene lost 3 bases, with 13 bases spanning the gap. The CDR3 loop spans 14 amino acids. This chain's CDR3 is CSATWRALYNEQFF. The CDR3, as DNA: TGCAGTGCTACTTGGAGGGCCCTCTACAATGAGCAGTTCTTC.

The table lists this clonotype with many counts. This rearrangement joins TRBV9 to TRBJ1-3; D ambiguous. Trimming took 0 bases from V and 8 from J, leaving 9 bases between them. From germline, CDR1 is SGDLS and CDR2 YYNGEE. The CDR3 spans 13 residues. DNA for the CDR3: TGTGCCAGCAGCGTAGGGAGGGTAGACACCATATATTTT. Amino acid sequence: CASSVGRVDTIYF.

This clonotype was picked up many times. The CDR3 here is CASSLSGGRPNYGYTF. The CDR3 coding sequence is TGTGCCAGCAGTTTATCTGGGGGCCGACCTAACTATGGCTACACCTTC. This rearrangement joins TRBV12-3 or TRBV12-4 to TRBJ1-2; maybe TRBD1 (6 bases). V was clipped by 2 bases and J by 0 bases, with 13 bases between them. The CDR3 spans 16 residues.

This sequence joins TRBV3-1 and TRBJ1-2; 8 bases agree with TRBD1. Germline V gives CDR1 LGHDT, CDR2 YNNKEL (reference sequence). The CDR3 has 14 residues. With 3 bases clipped from V and 8 bases from J, the junction kept 8 bases outside the gene matches. The CDR3 spells CASSHQSGGLGYTF. In nucleotides, the CDR3 is TGTGCCAGCAGCCATCAATCAGGGGGCTTGGGCTACACCTTC.